This record looks at one TCR beta chain sequence and its context. This entry is derived from a study of CD8 T cells in Susac syndrome. Trimming at V came to 3 bases and at J to 6 bases, leaving 21 bases not matched to a gene. There are 18 residues in the CDR3. Germline loops: CDR1 DFQATT, CDR2 SNEGSKA (reference sequence). With random hexamers, roughly 0.45 to 1 ug RNA was reverse transcribed. One entry per CDR3 protein, called by TCRdb with MiXCR from the immunoSEQ multiplex PCR reads. The data show around 200,000 distinct CDR3 sequences, with 85% to 95% seen just once and approximately 0.1% held by the top ten. Sequencing of TCR beta covered CD8+ and CD4+ T cells obtained from blood. Through negative isolation, CD4+ and CD8+ T cells were obtained, while TEMRA cells were enriched using FACS.

The source material was CD4+ T cells from PBMCs. The clonotype was recovered from a human donor in good health. The V gene is TRBV20-1, the J gene TRBJ2-7; 9 positions match TRBD1. CDR3 nucleotides: TGCAGTGCTAGCAGACCGGGACAGGGATCCGCCGTGAATCGCGAGCAGTACTTC. Translated, it gives CSASRPGQGSAVNREQYF.